This T cell receptor (beta chain) was recorded in a study of metastatic and nonmetastatic thyroid tumors. TCRdb re-processed the PCR reads through MiXCR. This sample has some 21,000 clones, with about 15% found just once. CDR1 SGHDN and CDR2 FVKESK come from the germline V gene. The germline V and J ends were trimmed by 5 bases and 12 bases, with 19 bases remaining between them. The CDR3 extends over 14 amino acids. Treatment of any kind had been given to no patient before thyroid surgery. V gene TRBV14 combines with J gene TRBJ2-2; the D gene could be TRBD1 or TRBD2 (5 bases each). Sequenced material: blood. The sequence was collected from a female donor with papillary thyroid cancer or a benign thyroid nodule (not recorded which). Some clones in this sample may be carry-over from other donors' samples. The CDR3 reads CASSFPGPPVKLFF. The CDR3 nucleotides read TGTGCCAGCAGCTTCCCGGGACCCCCTGTGAAGCTGTTTTTT. Based on the CDR3 plus reference TRBV14 and TRBJ2-2, the full variable domain is EAGVTQFPSHSVIEKGQTVTLRCDPISGHDNLYWYRRVMGKEIKFLLHFVKESKQDESGMPNNRFLAERTGGTYSTLKVQPAELEDSGVYFCASSFPGPPVKLFFGEGSRLTVL.